This record concerns one TCR beta chain sequence. Trimming pared 5 bases from V and 9 bases from J, leaving 11 bases between. The V gene's germline CDR1 is SGHAT and CDR2 FQNNGV. The CDR3 spans 12 residues. TCRdb re-called the RT-PCR reads with MiXCR, one entry per CDR3 protein. The table has hundreds of thousands of distinct CDR3 sequences, approximately 14% seen once. The sequence was obtained from a female donor in good health, serving as a healthy control. Sequenced input: memory CD4+ T cells from blood. The chain employs TRBV11-2 and TRBJ2-1, with a weak D call TRBD1 (5 bases). CDR3 amino acids: CASSPRGVEQFF. CDR3 DNA: TGTGCCAGCAGCCCAAGGGGTGTTGAGCAGTTCTTC. The variable domain in full, completed from reference TRBV11-2 and TRBJ2-1, reads EAGVAQSPRYKIIEKRQSVAFWCNPISGHATLYWYQQILGQGPKLLIQFQNNGVVDDSQLPKDRFSAERLKGVDSTLKIQPAKLEDSAVYLCASSPRGVEQFFGPGTRLTVL.